The 18 T cell receptor beta chains in this list originate from one sample, sequenced in a study of beta chain features in type 1 diabetes. Notes on the study in general: Shortening of TCRB CDR3s, moderate but significant, appeared in all four CD4+ subsets of Type 1 diabetes patients.

Every bit of the isolated RNA underwent reverse transcription, so sequencing read expressed TCRB transcripts. Generated by immunoSEQ multiplex PCR, the TCRdb table keeps only in-frame clones and is missing some. The table has over 650,000 clones, roughly 13% seen once. For these TCRs, the target antigens are not known. Specimen: naive CD4+ T cells from blood. These TCRs come from a man younger than 30 with type 1 diabetes.

This clone showed up just a few times. The chain employs TRBV10-2 and TRBJ1-1; D ambiguous. Trimming cost V 7 bases and J 0 bases, with 6 bases left between them. The V gene's germline CDR1 is WSHSY and CDR2 SAAADI. The CDR3 loop spans 12 amino acids. The CDR3 nucleotides are TGCGCCAGCAAGGAGTTGAACACTGAAGCTTTCTTT. It codes for CASKELNTEAFF.

This clone was observed a few times. The chain employs TRBV7-3 and TRBJ2-3, with TRBD2 matching 14 bases. Germline CDR1 is SGHTA and CDR2 is FQGTGA. With 5 bases clipped from V and 1 base from J, the junction kept 8 bases outside the gene matches. The CDR3 has 18 residues. The CDR3 DNA sequence: TGTGCCAGCAGCCTCCCGGGACTAGCGGGGGACCGCACAGATACGCAGTATTTT. It specifies CASSLPGLAGDRTDTQYF.

This clone was recorded a few times. The sample has other DNA sequences that encode this CDR3 too. The rearrangement joins TRBV7-2 to TRBJ2-7, with D possibly being TRBD1 (5 bases). Trimming took 4 bases from V and 3 from J, leaving 7 bases between them. The CDR3 covers 12 residues. From germline, CDR1 is SGHTA and CDR2 FQGNSA. The CDR3 sequence: CASSSTGYEQYF. The CDR3 DNA is TGTGCCAGCAGCTCTACAGGCTACGAGCAGTACTTC.

The chain joins TRBV2 to TRBJ1-1; D not resolved. The CDR3 is 14 amino acids. The V and J ends lost 7 bases and 0 bases respectively, with 12 bases between them. The germline V gene has CDR1 SNHLY and CDR2 FYNNEI. In nucleotides, the CDR3 is TGTGCCAGCATGTCCATCGGGATGAACACTGAAGCTTTCTTT. This gives the protein CASMSIGMNTEAFF.

This clone has more than one count but fewer than ten. J is TRBJ2-7 and V is TRBV25-1, with 9 positions matching TRBD1. Germline loops: CDR1 MGHDK, CDR2 SYGVNS. CDR3 length: 14 residues. V shed 5 bases and J 2 bases; nucleotides not matched to a gene: 4. CDR3 amino acids: CASSRRDRAYEQYF. The CDR3 DNA follows: TGTGCCAGCAGTCGGCGGGACAGGGCCTACGAGCAGTACTTC.

This sequence joins TRBV30 and TRBJ1-1; D unclear. The V gene lost 4 bases and the J gene lost 7 bases, with 16 bases spanning the gap. This CDR3 is built from 13 residues. Germline V gene sequence: CDR1 GTSNPN, CDR2 SVGIG (reference sequence). In nucleotides, the CDR3 is TGTGCCTGGAAGTCGGCCGAGAACTTTGAAGCTTTCTTT. Translated, it gives CAWKSAENFEAFF.

This chain uses TRBV6-5 with TRBJ2-3; a weak D match, TRBD2 (5 bases). In germline, CDR1 is MNHEY, CDR2 SVGAGI. Trimming removed 0 bases from V and 4 bases from J, with 11 bases in between. This CDR3 comprises 15 residues. CDR3 region: CASSYSSLASDTQYF. The CDR3 DNA reads as TGTGCCAGCAGTTACTCGAGTCTAGCCTCAGATACGCAGTATTTT.

This chain links TRBV7-2 with TRBJ1-1, with D perhaps TRBD1 (5 bases). The V end lost 1 base, the J end lost 1 base, and 7 bases lay between the germline ends. The CDR3 runs 14 residues. CDR1 SGHTA and CDR2 FQGNSA come from the germline V gene. DNA of the CDR3: TGTGCCAGCAGCTTAGACAGGCAGAACACTGAAGCTTTCTTT. Protein: CASSLDRQNTEAFF.

The chain is built from TRBV6-5 and TRBJ2-7, with D hard to call. The CDR3 consists of 13 residues. The germline V gene encodes CDR1 MNHEY and CDR2 SVGAGI. V lost 0 bases and J lost 5, with 8 bases in between. CDR3 nucleotides: TGTGCCAGCAGTTACTCGTTTCGGGACGAGCAGTACTTC. This codes for CASSYSFRDEQYF.

This clone was seen a few times. The chain combines TRBV7-3 with TRBJ1-4, with D perhaps matching TRBD1 (6 bases). V was cut by 4 bases and J by 5 bases, with 11 bases left in between. The CDR3 totals 14 residues. Germline V lookup: CDR1 SGHTA, CDR2 FQGTGA. The CDR3 region has the DNA TGTGCCAGCAGCTCGACAGGTTGGAATGAAAAACTGTTTTTT. It is translated as CASSSTGWNEKLFF.

This clone was seen only a few times. This chain uses TRBV5-1 with TRBJ1-6, with D maybe TRBD1 (6 bases). Germline V gene data show CDR1 as SGHRS and CDR2 as YFSETQ. The length of the CDR3 is 15 residues. V lost 0 bases, J lost 10 bases, and 14 bases lay in between. CDR3 protein: CASSLDRGQGSPLHF. The CDR3 bases are TGCGCCAGCAGCTTGGATCGGGGGCAAGGCTCACCCCTCCACTTT.

The chain has TRBV30 and TRBJ2-1, with TRBD2 matching over 8 bases. CDR1 GTSNPN and CDR2 SVGIG come from the germline V gene (reference sequence). The CDR3 has 15 residues. After removal of 2 bases from V and 6 bases from J, the junction contained 9 bases not matched to a gene. The CDR3 nucleotides read TGTGCCTGGAGTCCCGCGGGGGGCCGGGGCAATGAGCAGTTCTTC. It encodes CAWSPAGGRGNEQFF. The variable domain in full, completed from reference TRBV30 and TRBJ2-1, reads SQTIHQWPATLVQPVGSPLSLECTVEGTSNPNLYWYRQAAGRGLQLLFYSVGIGQISSEVPQNLSASRPQDRQFILSSKKLLLSDSGFYLCAWSPAGGRGNEQFFGPGTRLTVL.

This clone was recorded a few times. This chain connects TRBV6-5 to TRBJ2-3; a possible D gene is TRBD2 (5 bases). Per germline, CDR1 MNHEY and CDR2 SVGAGI. CDR3 length: 13 amino acids. The CDR3 sequence: CACLALNTDTQYF. In DNA form, the CDR3 reads TGTGCTTGCCTAGCCCTGAACACAGATACGCAGTATTTT.

The chain combines TRBV30 with TRBJ1-1, with D possibly being TRBD1 (5 bases). The CDR3 sequence is 13 residues long. In germline, CDR1 is GTSNPN, CDR2 SVGIG (reference sequence). Trimming cost V 5 bases and J 5 bases, with 15 bases left between them. The chain's CDR3 is CAWHLQRGTEAFF. Here the CDR3 DNA reads TGTGCCTGGCACCTACAAAGGGGAACTGAAGCTTTCTTT.

In the case of this clone: The junction and the germline gene differ at one end; a read error may be behind it. This chain joins TRBV15 and TRBJ1-1; no clear D. This CDR3 has 15 residues. In germline, CDR1 is LNHNV, CDR2 YYDKDF (reference sequence). For the CDR3, the DNA is TGTGCCACCAGCGGAGAAGGGCATATGAACACTGAAGCTTTCTTT. As protein: CATSGEGHMNTEAFF. Supplemented by reference TRBV15 and TRBJ1-1, the full variable domain reads DAMVIQNPRYQVTQFGKPVTLSCSQTLNHNVMYWYQQKSSQAPKLLFHYYDKDFNNEADTPDNFQSRRPNTSFCFLDIRSPGLGDTAMYLCATSGEGHMNTEAFFGQGTRLTVV.

Of note for this clone: The sample holds other DNA sequences that translate to the same CDR3. V usage is TRBV11-2 and J usage is TRBJ2-1, with D hard to call. From germline, CDR1 is SGHAT and CDR2 FQNNGV. The V end was cut by 0 bases, the J end by 7 bases, with 7 bases between. The CDR3 is 13 amino acids. The CDR3 sequence: CASSLDRVNEQFF. CDR3 sequence (DNA): TGTGCCAGCAGCTTAGATCGCGTAAATGAGCAGTTCTTC.

To note about this clone: At the DNA level, this CDR3 is encoded by other sequences in the same sample as well. CDR3 protein: CASSLGAGAYEQYF. As DNA, the CDR3 is TGTGCCAGCAGCTTAGGGGCGGGGGCCTACGAGCAGTACTTC. The chain has TRBV7-2 and TRBJ2-7; 7 nucleotides align to TRBD2. Germline CDR1 and CDR2: SGHTA and FQGNSA. CDR3 length: 14 amino acids. With 1 base clipped from V and 2 bases from J, the junction kept 2 bases outside the gene matches.

Of note for this clone: A much larger clone differs from this one at a single base, so this may be a read error. Other DNA sequences in this specimen translate into the identical CDR3. The chain is built from TRBV9 and TRBJ2-3; D gene uncertain. CDR3 length: 12 amino acids. Per the germline V gene, CDR1 is SGDLS and CDR2 is YYNGEE. Between the trimmed V and J ends, which lost 4 bases and 1 base, there was a span of 4 bases. The chain's CDR3 is CASSSRTDTQYF. DNA for the CDR3: TGTGCCAGCAGCTCGCGCACAGATACGCAGTATTTT. The full variable domain, its missing parts supplied by reference TRBV9 and TRBJ2-3, is DSGVTQTPKHLITATGQRVTLRCSPRSGDLSVYWYQQSLDQGLQFLIQYYNGEERAKGNILERFSAQQFPDLHSELNLSSLELGDSALYFCASSSRTDTQYFGPGTRLTVL.